Included here is one TCR beta chain sequence, with context. The data belong to a study of blood T cell repertoires in COVID-19. Study members were between roughly 18 and 89 years old and lived in some 22 US regions. Symptom resolution, clearance, or two negative PCRs marked donors in Cohort 3 as recovered. This table comes from immunoSEQ multiplex PCR, and its TCRdb copy is limited to in-frame clones, with some not included. Of approximately 290,000 clones in the sample, around 85% are singletons; the top ten hold 3.5% to 5.5%. The source is a young woman who had recovered from COVID-19. The sequencing sample was made of PBMCs or T cells enriched from blood (not recorded which).

CDR3 DNA sequence: TGTGCCAGCAGCTTTGACAGGGGTGAGACCCAGTACTTC. Its protein product is CASSFDRGETQYF. The chain combines TRBV7-9 with TRBJ2-5; 8 nucleotides line up with TRBD1. CDR1 is SEHNR, CDR2 FQNEAQ, per germline (reference sequence). The CDR3 loop spans 13 amino acids. Germline trimming cut 3 bases from V and 5 bases from J; bases unmatched to any gene: 2.